Shown below are 16 T cell receptor beta chains from a single sample sequenced in a study of neoadjuvant anti-PD-1 for oral cavity cancer (dated by TCRdb to 2020 to 2022). The library was made by the immunoSEQ multiplex PCR assay. This is the immuneACCESS table as TCRdb keeps it, with only in-frame sequences that have V and J called. A part of the clones is gone; compared with another copy, unresolved V genes explain less than half, and the rest is unexplained. This sample holds over 7,000 clones; about two thirds were observed only once. The leading ten clones occupy 2.5% to 3.5% of the sample. In the paper's terms, the time point label means: after neoadjuvant nivolumab, at surgical resection. The sample consisted of PBMCs, taken after nivolumab (anti-PD-1) treatment. These receptors were obtained from a person aged 40 to 85 with oral cavity squamous cell carcinoma.

The chain combines TRBV6-6 with TRBJ2-7, with 7 nucleotides matching TRBD1. The germline gives CDR1 MNHNY, CDR2 SVGAGI (reference sequence). Trimming removed 3 bases from V and 3 bases from J; junction bases left unmatched: 5. This CDR3 region has 14 residues. The CDR3 is CASSYGQGDYEQYF. CDR3 in DNA: TGTGCCAGCAGTTATGGGCAGGGGGACTACGAGCAGTACTTC.

The rearrangement uses TRBV4-1 and TRBJ1-6; D is ambiguous. CDR3 length equals 17 residues. Deletions cut 2 bases from V and 2 bases from J, with 13 bases between. Germline lookup yields CDR1 MGHRA and CDR2 YSYEKL. The CDR3 nucleotides read TGCGCCAGCAGCCAATTACCGTCTGGCACCTATAATTCACCCCTCCACTTT. It is translated as CASSQLPSGTYNSPLHF.

This clone was counted a few times. The chain couples TRBV13 to TRBJ2-7; TRBD1 might be the D (5 bases). The CDR3 is 14 residues long. Trimming pared 4 bases from V and 2 bases from J, leaving 12 bases between. In germline, CDR1 is PRHDT, CDR2 FYEKMQ (reference sequence). The chain's CDR3 is CASSSDTSTYEQYF. CDR3 nucleotide sequence: TGTGCCAGCAGCTCGGACACCTCAACCTACGAGCAGTACTTC.

This clone was found a few times. The chain has TRBV19 and TRBJ1-1, with 10 positions matching TRBD1. This CDR3 contains 14 residues. In germline, CDR1 is LNHDA, CDR2 SQIVND (reference sequence). V lost 5 bases, J lost 3 bases, and 3 bases stayed unmatched. The CDR3, as DNA: TGTGCCAGTAGTGACAGGGGGCCGCACACTGAAGCTTTCTTT. Translation gives CASSDRGPHTEAFF.

The chain is built from TRBV30 and TRBJ1-2, with D uncertain. CDR3 length: 10 residues. Germline V lookup: CDR1 GTSNPN, CDR2 SVGIG (reference sequence). The V and J ends lost 3 bases and 7 bases respectively, with 6 bases between them. CDR3 in amino acids: CAWSESGYTF. The DNA of the CDR3 is TGTGCCTGGAGCGAAAGTGGCTACACCTTC.

This chain uses TRBV19 with TRBJ1-5, with TRBD1 identical over 7 bases. Germline V gene data show CDR1 as LNHDA and CDR2 as SQIVND (reference sequence). CDR3 length: 17 residues. V shed 7 bases, J shed 1 base, and the junction held 13 bases outside the gene matches. The CDR3 region has the DNA TGTGCCAGTAATACAAGGGGGCATACTTTAAGCAATCAGCCCCAGCATTTT. It codes for CASNTRGHTLSNQPQHF.

The chain couples TRBV30 to TRBJ2-1; D is uncertain. The CDR3 has 10 residues. Deletions cut 2 bases from V and 8 bases from J, with 4 bases between. CDR1 and CDR2 (germline): GTSNPN, SVGIG (reference sequence). In nucleotides, the CDR3 is TGTGCCTGGAGTCATTATGAGCAGTTCTTC. Translation gives CAWSHYEQFF.

The rearrangement joins TRBV6-5 to TRBJ1-5; 8 bases align to TRBD1. The CDR3 has 14 residues. From germline, CDR1 is MNHEY and CDR2 SVGAGI. The junction had 6 bases not matched to a gene; V was cut back by 5 bases and J by 6 bases. CDR3 nucleotide sequence: TGTGCCAGCAGTCCTTTCAGGGGGCCTCAGCCCCAGCATTTT. It specifies CASSPFRGPQPQHF.

To note about this clone: This sample includes further DNA sequences coding for the same CDR3. This rearrangement joins TRBV5-4 to TRBJ2-5; a possible D gene is TRBD2 (5 bases). The CDR3 runs 15 residues. The V gene lost 4 bases and the J gene lost 3 bases, with 16 bases spanning the gap. The V gene's germline CDR1 is SGHNT and CDR2 YYREEE (reference sequence). The CDR3 nucleotides read TGTGCCAGCAGCCCGGACCCATCAGCGGAAGAGACCCAGTACTTC. Translated: CASSPDPSAEETQYF. The full variable domain, completed using reference TRBV5-4 and TRBJ2-5, is ETGVTQSPTHLIKTRGQQVTLRCSSQSGHNTVSWYQQALGQGPQFIFQYYREEENGRGNFPPRFSGLQFPNYSSELNVNALELDDSALYLCASSPDPSAEETQYFGPGTRLLVL.

This clone has just a few counts. The J gene is TRBJ1-2, the V gene TRBV19, with D maybe TRBD1 (6 bases). The CDR3 consists of 16 residues. Deletions cut 1 base from V and 3 bases from J, with 15 bases between. From germline, CDR1 is LNHDA and CDR2 SQIVND (reference sequence). The CDR3 sequence is CASSIVSGGAYYGYTF. DNA for the CDR3: TGTGCCAGTAGTATAGTATCCGGGGGCGCATACTATGGCTACACCTTC.

The genes are TRBV10-1 and TRBJ2-3; perhaps TRBD2 as D (5 bases). Trimming removed 6 bases at V and 1 base at J, with 8 bases between. This CDR3 comprises 13 residues. Per the germline V gene, CDR1 is WNHNN and CDR2 is SYGVQD (reference sequence). The CDR3 nucleotides are TGCGCCAGCAGGGCGGGCCGCACAGATACGCAGTATTTT. Translated: CASRAGRTDTQYF.

This chain links TRBV14 with TRBJ2-3; D remains unclear. The V and J ends lost 0 bases and 4 bases respectively, with 11 bases between them. Germline assignment: CDR1 SGHDN and CDR2 FVKESK. The CDR3 is 15 amino acids. CDR3 sequence (DNA): TGTGCCAGCAGCCAAGAAATGAGGCGCGCAGATACGCAGTATTTT. This encodes CASSQEMRRADTQYF.

V is TRBV19 and J is TRBJ1-4; weak D call: TRBD1 (6 bases). From germline, CDR1 is LNHDA and CDR2 SQIVND (reference sequence). Trimming shortened V by 7 bases and J by 1 base, and 16 bases separated the two germline ends. The CDR3 extends over 16 amino acids. The CDR3 DNA reads as TGTGCCAGTACCCGAGGGGACACCAGAACTAATGAAAAACTGTTTTTT. Amino acid sequence: CASTRGDTRTNEKLFF.

The V call is TRBV14, the J call TRBJ2-2; possible D gene TRBD1, 5 bases. CDR3 length equals 13 residues. Germline CDR1 is SGHDN and CDR2 is FVKESK. Trimming cost V 4 bases and J 7 bases, with 10 bases left between them. Written as DNA, the CDR3 is TGTGCCAGCAGCCCGATAAGGGGCGGGGAGCTGTTTTTT. It specifies CASSPIRGGELFF. The whole variable domain, remainder taken from reference TRBV14 and TRBJ2-2, is EAGVTQFPSHSVIEKGQTVTLRCDPISGHDNLYWYRRVMGKEIKFLLHFVKESKQDESGMPNNRFLAERTGGTYSTLKVQPAELEDSGVYFCASSPIRGGELFFGEGSRLTVL.

The gene calls are TRBV11-2 and TRBJ2-7, with TRBD1 as a possible D gene (5 bases). This CDR3 spans 13 amino acids. Trimming took off 7 bases at V and 7 bases at J, with 17 bases between the two ends. CDR1 SGHAT and CDR2 FQNNGV come from the germline V gene. This CDR3 reads CASTSGPSGEQYF. DNA of the CDR3: TGTGCCAGCACCTCCGGTCCCTCAGGGGAGCAGTACTTC.

The chain has TRBV5-1 and TRBJ1-6; D may be TRBD1 (5 bases). Germline-derived CDR1 and CDR2 are SGHRS and YFSETQ. The CDR3 loop spans 14 amino acids. V lost 2 bases, J lost 13 bases, and 16 bases lay in between. The CDR3 nucleotides read TGCGCCAGCAGCTTCGACAGCTTGACTTTTCCCCTCCACTTT. Translation: CASSFDSLTFPLHF.